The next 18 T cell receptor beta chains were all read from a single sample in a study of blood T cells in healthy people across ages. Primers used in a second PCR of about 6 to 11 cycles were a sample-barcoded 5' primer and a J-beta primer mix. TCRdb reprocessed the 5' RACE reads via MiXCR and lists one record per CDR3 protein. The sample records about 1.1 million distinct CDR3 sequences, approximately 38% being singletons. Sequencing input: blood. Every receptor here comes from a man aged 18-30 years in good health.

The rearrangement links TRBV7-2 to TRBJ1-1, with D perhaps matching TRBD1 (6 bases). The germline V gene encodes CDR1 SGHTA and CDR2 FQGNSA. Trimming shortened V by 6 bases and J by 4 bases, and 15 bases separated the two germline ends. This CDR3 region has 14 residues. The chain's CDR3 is CASRATGAGTEAFF. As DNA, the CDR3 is TGTGCCAGCAGAGCTACGGGGGCTGGCACTGAAGCTTTCTTT.

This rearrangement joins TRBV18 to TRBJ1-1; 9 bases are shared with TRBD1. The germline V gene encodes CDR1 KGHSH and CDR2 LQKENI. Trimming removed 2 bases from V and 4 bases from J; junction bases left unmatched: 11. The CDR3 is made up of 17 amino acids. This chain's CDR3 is CASSPSVGTGSFTEAFF. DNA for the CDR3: TGTGCCAGCTCACCATCGGTCGGGACAGGGAGTTTCACTGAAGCTTTCTTT.

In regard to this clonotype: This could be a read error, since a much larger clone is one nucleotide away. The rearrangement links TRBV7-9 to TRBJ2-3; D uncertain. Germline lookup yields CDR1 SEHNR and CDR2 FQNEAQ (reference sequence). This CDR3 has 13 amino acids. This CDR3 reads CVSSLGAPDTQYF. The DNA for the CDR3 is TGTGTCAGCAGCTTAGGAGCACCAGATACGCAGTATTTT.

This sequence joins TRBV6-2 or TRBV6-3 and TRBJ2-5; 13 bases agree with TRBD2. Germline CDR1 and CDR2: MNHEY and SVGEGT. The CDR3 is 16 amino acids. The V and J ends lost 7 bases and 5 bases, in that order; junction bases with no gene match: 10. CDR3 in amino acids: CASTGTSGVRLETQYF. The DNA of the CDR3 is TGTGCCAGCACAGGGACTAGCGGGGTTCGTTTGGAGACCCAGTACTTC.

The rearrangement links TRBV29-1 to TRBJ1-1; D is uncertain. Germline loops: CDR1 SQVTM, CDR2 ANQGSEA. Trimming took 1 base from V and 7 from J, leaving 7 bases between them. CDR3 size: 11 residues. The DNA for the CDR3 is TGCAGCGTTGAAGGATCTGTTGAAGCTTTCTTT. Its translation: CSVEGSVEAFF.

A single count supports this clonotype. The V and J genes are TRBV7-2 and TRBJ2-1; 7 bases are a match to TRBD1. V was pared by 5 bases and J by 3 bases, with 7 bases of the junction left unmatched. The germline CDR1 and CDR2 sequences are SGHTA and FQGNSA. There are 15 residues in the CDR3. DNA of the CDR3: TGTGCCAGCAGCCTCCCGGACAGGTTCTACAATGAGCAGTTCTTC. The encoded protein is CASSLPDRFYNEQFF.

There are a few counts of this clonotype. CDR3 bases: TGTGCCAGCAGTTTCCTGGGACAGGGGACGAGCTCCTACGAGCAGTACTTC. Amino acid sequence: CASSFLGQGTSSYEQYF. The rearrangement links TRBV6-5 to TRBJ2-7; 10 nucleotides agree with TRBD1. Per germline, CDR1 MNHEY and CDR2 SVGAGI. This CDR3 has 17 amino acids. V shed 4 bases and J 0 bases; nucleotides not matched to a gene: 9.

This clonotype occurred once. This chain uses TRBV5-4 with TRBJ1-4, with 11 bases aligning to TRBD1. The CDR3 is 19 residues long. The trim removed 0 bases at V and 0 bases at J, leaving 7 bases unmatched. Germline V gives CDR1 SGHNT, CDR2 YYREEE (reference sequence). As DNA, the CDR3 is TGTGCCAGCAGCTTGGACGGGGACAGGGGGACCGCAACTAATGAAAAACTGTTTTTT. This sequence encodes CASSLDGDRGTATNEKLFF. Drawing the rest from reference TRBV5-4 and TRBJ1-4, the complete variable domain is ETGVTQSPTHLIKTRGQQVTLRCSSQSGHNTVSWYQQALGQGPQFIFQYYREEENGRGNFPPRFSGLQFPNYSSELNVNALELDDSALYLCASSLDGDRGTATNEKLFFGSGTQLSVL.

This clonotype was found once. The CDR3, as DNA: TGCAGTGCTACCGCGGAACGAGAGACCCAGTACTTC. Its translation is CSATAERETQYF. The chain links TRBV20-1 to TRBJ2-5; D not certain. Germline assignment: CDR1 DFQATT and CDR2 SNEGSKA (reference sequence). The CDR3 is made up of 12 amino acids. Between the trimmed V and J ends, which lost 4 bases and 4 bases, there was a span of 10 bases.

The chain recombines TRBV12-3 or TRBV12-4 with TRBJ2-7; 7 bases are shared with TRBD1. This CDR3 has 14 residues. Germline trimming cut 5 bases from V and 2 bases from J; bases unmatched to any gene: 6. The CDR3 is CASSDPGTAYEQYF. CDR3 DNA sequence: TGTGCCAGCAGTGATCCCGGGACAGCCTACGAGCAGTACTTC.

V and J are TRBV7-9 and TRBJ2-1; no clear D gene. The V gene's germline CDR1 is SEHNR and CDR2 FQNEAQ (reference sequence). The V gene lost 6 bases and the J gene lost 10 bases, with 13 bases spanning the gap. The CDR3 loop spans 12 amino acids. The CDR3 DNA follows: TGTGCCAGCAGACTGGTTTTGGGAGAGCAGTTCTTC. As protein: CASRLVLGEQFF.

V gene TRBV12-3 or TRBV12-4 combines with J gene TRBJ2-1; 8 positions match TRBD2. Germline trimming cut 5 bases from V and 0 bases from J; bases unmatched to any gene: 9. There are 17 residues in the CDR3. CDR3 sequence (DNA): TGTGCCAGCAGTCGACGAGCGGGGGAGAGCTCCTACAATGAGCAGTTCTTC. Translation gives CASSRRAGESSYNEQFF.

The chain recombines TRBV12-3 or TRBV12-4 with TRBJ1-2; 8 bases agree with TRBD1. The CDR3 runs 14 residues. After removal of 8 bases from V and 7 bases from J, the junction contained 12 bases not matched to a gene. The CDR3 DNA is TGTGCCAGCGGACCAGGGGGCATGGCTTCTGGCTACACCTTC. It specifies CASGPGGMASGYTF.

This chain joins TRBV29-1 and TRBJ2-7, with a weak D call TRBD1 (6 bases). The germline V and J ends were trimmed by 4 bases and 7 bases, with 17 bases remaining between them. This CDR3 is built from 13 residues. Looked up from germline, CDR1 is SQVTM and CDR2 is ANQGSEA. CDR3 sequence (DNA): TGCAGCGTTGGGGGACGGACAGACAATGAGCAGTACTTC. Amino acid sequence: CSVGGRTDNEQYF.

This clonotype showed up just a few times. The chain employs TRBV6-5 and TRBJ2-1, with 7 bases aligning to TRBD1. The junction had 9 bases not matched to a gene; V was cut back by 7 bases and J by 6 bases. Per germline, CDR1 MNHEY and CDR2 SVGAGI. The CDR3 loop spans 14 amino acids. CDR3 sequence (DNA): TGTGCCAGCACCACGGGACAGCAAAGCAATGAGCAGTTCTTC. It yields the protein CASTTGQQSNEQFF.

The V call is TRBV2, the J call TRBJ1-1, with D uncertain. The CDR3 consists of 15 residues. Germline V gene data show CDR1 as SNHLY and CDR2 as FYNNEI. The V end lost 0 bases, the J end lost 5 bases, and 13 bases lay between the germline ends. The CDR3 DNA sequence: TGTGCCAGCAGTGAAGCGGTCCCGGGAGAGACTGAAGCTTTCTTT. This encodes CASSEAVPGETEAFF.

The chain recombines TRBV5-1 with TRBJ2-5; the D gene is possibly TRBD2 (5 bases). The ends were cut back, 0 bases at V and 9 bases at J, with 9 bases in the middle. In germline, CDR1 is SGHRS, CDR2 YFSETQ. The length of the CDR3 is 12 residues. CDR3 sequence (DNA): TGCGCCAGCAGCTTGGCCGGGATGCCCCAGTACTTC. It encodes CASSLAGMPQYF.

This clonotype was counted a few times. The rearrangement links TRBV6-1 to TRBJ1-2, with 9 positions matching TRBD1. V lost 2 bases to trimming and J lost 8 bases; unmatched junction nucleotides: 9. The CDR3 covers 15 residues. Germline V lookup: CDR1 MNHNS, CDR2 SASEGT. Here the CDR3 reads CASSEFLLDRGGYTF. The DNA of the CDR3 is TGTGCCAGCAGTGAATTTCTGTTGGACAGGGGCGGCTACACCTTC.